The 21 T cell receptor beta chains presented below share a single source sample, sequenced in a study of shared clonotypes between healthy human individuals. The assay was immunoSEQ multiplex PCR, and TCRdb's table has in-frame clones only and misses some. In the table there are roughly 2.6 million clones, over 85% of which are singletons. The source material was naive CD4+ T cells sorted from blood. Subset noted: CD45RA+ positively selected. All receptors come from a man aged 18 to 30 in good health.

This chain connects TRBV30 to TRBJ1-5, with D unclear. The germline V gene encodes CDR1 GTSNPN and CDR2 SVGIG (reference sequence). This CDR3 has 16 amino acids. The germline V and J ends were trimmed by 0 bases and 2 bases, with 14 bases remaining between them. The CDR3, as DNA: TGTGCCTGGAGTGTTAATTTCCAGGCCGGCAATCAGCCCCAGCATTTT. Amino acid sequence: CAWSVNFQAGNQPQHF.

The chain employs TRBV30 and TRBJ2-2; the D gene could be TRBD1 or TRBD2 (6 bases each). Germline CDR1 is GTSNPN and CDR2 is SVGIG (reference sequence). V was trimmed by 0 bases and J by 7 bases, leaving 24 bases between them. The CDR3 consists of 18 residues. The CDR3 sequence is CAWSVRSAGGVLSGELFF. In nucleotides, the CDR3 is TGTGCCTGGAGTGTAAGGTCCGCCGGGGGCGTTTTAAGCGGGGAGCTGTTTTTT.

The V gene is TRBV5-1, the J gene TRBJ1-4, with D hard to call. The germline CDR1 and CDR2 sequences are SGHRS and YFSETQ. The length of the CDR3 is 15 residues. Trimming shortened V by 0 bases and J by 6 bases, and 12 bases separated the two germline ends. The CDR3 bases are TGCGCCAGCAGCTTGGCGACGCCTGGAGATGAAAAACTGTTTTTT. Translating gives CASSLATPGDEKLFF. Complete variable domain (other parts from reference TRBV5-1 and TRBJ1-4): KAGVTQTPRYLIKTRGQQVTLSCSPISGHRSVSWYQQTPGQGLQFLFEYFSETQRNKGNFPGRFSGRQFSNSRSEMNVSTLELGDSALYLCASSLATPGDEKLFFGSGTQLSVL.

The rearrangement links TRBV20-1 to TRBJ1-1; D is uncertain. Germline values: CDR1 DFQATT, CDR2 SNEGSKA (reference sequence). The CDR3 has 10 residues. With 1 base removed from V and 7 bases from J, the gap between germline ends came to 4 bases. The CDR3 reads CSARVIEAFF. CDR3 coding DNA: TGCAGTGCTAGAGTAATTGAAGCTTTCTTT.

A word on this clone: Distinct nucleotide sequences in the sample also encode this CDR3. The chain combines TRBV7-2 with TRBJ1-5, with D tentatively TRBD1 (5 bases). Germline values: CDR1 SGHTA, CDR2 FQGNSA. Trimming removed 5 bases at V and 7 bases at J, with 12 bases between. The CDR3 runs 13 residues. CDR3: CASSTGTGQPQHF. The CDR3 DNA sequence: TGTGCCAGCAGCACCGGGACGGGGCAGCCCCAGCATTTT.

This rearrangement joins TRBV10-3 to TRBJ2-1; D not resolved. V was pared by 6 bases and J by 8 bases, with 14 bases between. Germline-derived CDR1 and CDR2 are ENHRY and SYGVKD. This CDR3 contains 13 residues. The CDR3 nucleotides read TGTGCCATCAGAGGTAGGGTGTCTGATGAGCAGTTCTTC. Encoded protein: CAIRGRVSDEQFF.

CDR3 in amino acids: CASSPGQFVSYNSPLHF. For the CDR3, the DNA is TGTGCCAGCAGTCCGGGACAGTTCGTCTCCTATAATTCACCCCTCCACTTT. This rearrangement joins TRBV9 to TRBJ1-6, with 7 bases aligning to TRBD1. CDR1 is SGDLS, CDR2 YYNGEE, per germline. The trim removed 5 bases at V and 0 bases at J, leaving 8 bases unmatched. The CDR3 has 17 residues.

The rearrangement uses TRBV7-9 and TRBJ2-2; 7 nucleotides line up with TRBD1. This CDR3 region has 15 residues. Germline V lookup: CDR1 SEHNR, CDR2 FQNEAQ (reference sequence). V shed 5 bases, J shed 1 base, and the junction held 4 bases outside the gene matches. The CDR3 DNA reads as TGTGCCAGCAGCCGAGGGGACAGGAACACCGGGGAGCTGTTTTTT. Its translation is CASSRGDRNTGELFF.

This clone was recorded once. This chain links TRBV6-1 with TRBJ2-5, with 9 nucleotides matching TRBD2. The CDR3 is 15 residues long. The J segment lost 3 bases and the V segment lost 3 bases, leaving 5 bases of the junction unmatched. The V gene's germline CDR1 is MNHNS and CDR2 SASEGT. The CDR3 nucleotides read TGTGCCAGCAGTGATACGACTAGCGGAAAAGAGACCCAGTACTTC. Encoded protein: CASSDTTSGKETQYF.

The V gene is TRBV2, the J gene TRBJ2-1, with a weak D call TRBD1 (8 bases). The V end was cut by 5 bases, the J end by 7 bases, with 21 bases between. The CDR3 loop spans 16 amino acids. In germline, CDR1 is SNHLY, CDR2 FYNNEI. CDR3 region: CASSTWDRRAGNEQFF. CDR3 DNA sequence: TGTGCCAGCAGTACCTGGGACAGGCGAGCGGGGAATGAGCAGTTCTTC.

The chain links TRBV5-1 to TRBJ1-1, with D possibly TRBD1 on 5 matching bases. CDR1 is SGHRS, CDR2 YFSETQ, per germline. The CDR3 sequence is 14 residues long. Trimming pared 5 bases from V and 1 base from J, leaving 12 bases between. CDR3 nucleotide sequence: TGCGCCAGCAGACTACAGGCATCGAACACTGAAGCTTTCTTT. Its protein is CASRLQASNTEAFF.

V usage is TRBV28 and J usage is TRBJ1-5, with D possibly matching TRBD1 (5 bases). CDR1 MDHEN and CDR2 SYDVKM come from the germline V gene. The CDR3 sequence is 16 residues long. V dropped 7 bases and J dropped 3 bases, with 19 bases sitting between them. In nucleotides, the CDR3 is TGTGCCAGCACCCCCATAAGGGGTACTATCAATCAGCCCCAGCATTTT. It specifies CASTPIRGTINQPQHF.

The gene calls are TRBV30 and TRBJ2-5; 13 positions match TRBD2. The J call is doubtful: the DNA matches TRBJ2-7 better. Germline lookup yields CDR1 GTSNPN and CDR2 SVGIG (reference sequence). This CDR3 is built from 14 residues. The CDR3 coding sequence is TGTGCCTGGAGTCTTGGACTAGCGGGAGACGAGCAGTACTTC. Protein sequence: CAWSLGLAGDEQYF.

This chain connects TRBV7-9 to TRBJ1-2; D may be TRBD1 (6 bases). V was pared by 5 bases and J by 2 bases, with 15 bases between. Per germline, CDR1 SEHNR and CDR2 FQNEAQ (reference sequence). This CDR3 comprises 15 residues. The chain's CDR3 is CASSPRTAVNYGYTF. As DNA, the CDR3 is TGTGCCAGCAGCCCAAGGACAGCAGTAAACTATGGCTACACCTTC.

This rearrangement joins TRBV11-3 to TRBJ2-2; 10 bases fit TRBD1. V lost 5 bases to trimming and J lost 2 bases; unmatched junction nucleotides: 5. The CDR3 sequence is 16 residues long. Per germline, CDR1 SGHNT and CDR2 YENEEA. The CDR3 here is CASSPGTGDNTGELFF. CDR3 DNA sequence: TGTGCCAGCAGCCCGGGGACAGGGGATAACACCGGGGAGCTGTTTTTT.

The chain has TRBV6-5 and TRBJ2-1; D perhaps matches TRBD2 (5 bases). The V gene's germline CDR1 is MNHEY and CDR2 SVGAGI. V lost 3 bases, J lost 6 bases, and 15 bases lay in between. CDR3 length equals 15 residues. CDR3 DNA sequence: TGTGCCAGCAGTTATGGTGGGAGAGAGGGCAATGAGCAGTTCTTC. Translation: CASSYGGREGNEQFF.

The CDR3 loop reads CASSEDTYSNQPQHF. Written as DNA, the CDR3 is TGTGCCAGCAGTGAAGACACCTATAGCAATCAGCCCCAGCATTTT. The chain combines TRBV2 with TRBJ1-5; D uncertain. Trimming cost V 1 base and J 0 bases, with 7 bases left between them. The CDR3 contains 15 residues. Per germline, CDR1 SNHLY and CDR2 FYNNEI.

This clone was detected only once. CDR3 in amino acids: CASSLAMQGAGHEAFF. The CDR3 bases are TGTGCCAGCAGCTTGGCCATGCAGGGGGCCGGACATGAAGCTTTCTTT. This chain connects TRBV5-6 to TRBJ1-1; 8 bases map to TRBD1. J was trimmed by 7 bases and V by 0 bases; bases with no gene match: 11. This CDR3 has 16 amino acids. In germline, CDR1 is SGHDT, CDR2 YYEEEE.

This clone was picked up one time. The V gene is TRBV5-6, the J gene TRBJ1-5; TRBD1 is a possible D gene (5 bases). The CDR3 is made up of 14 amino acids. V was pared by 3 bases and J by 7 bases, with 14 bases between. The germline V gene encodes CDR1 SGHDT and CDR2 YYEEEE. The CDR3 coding sequence is TGTGCCAGCAGCTGGGGCGGGGGGGACCAGCCCCAGCATTTT. This gives the protein CASSWGGGDQPQHF.

This chain connects TRBV2 to TRBJ1-6; 9 bases match TRBD1. V was clipped by 5 bases and J by 6 bases; unmatched bases: 5. Germline lookup yields CDR1 SNHLY and CDR2 FYNNEI. The CDR3 loop spans 15 amino acids. This CDR3 is CASSSLDRGNSPLHF. The CDR3 DNA is TGTGCCAGCAGTTCCTTGGACAGGGGTAATTCACCCCTCCACTTT.

The CDR3 nucleotides read TGTGCCAGCAATAAGGGGGCAGGACAGCCCCAGCATTTT. Translated, it gives CASNKGAGQPQHF. The chain couples TRBV6-5 to TRBJ1-5; 7 nucleotides match TRBD1. Per germline, CDR1 MNHEY and CDR2 SVGAGI. The CDR3 covers 13 residues. J gave up 7 bases and V 7 bases, and 7 bases lay outside the gene matches.